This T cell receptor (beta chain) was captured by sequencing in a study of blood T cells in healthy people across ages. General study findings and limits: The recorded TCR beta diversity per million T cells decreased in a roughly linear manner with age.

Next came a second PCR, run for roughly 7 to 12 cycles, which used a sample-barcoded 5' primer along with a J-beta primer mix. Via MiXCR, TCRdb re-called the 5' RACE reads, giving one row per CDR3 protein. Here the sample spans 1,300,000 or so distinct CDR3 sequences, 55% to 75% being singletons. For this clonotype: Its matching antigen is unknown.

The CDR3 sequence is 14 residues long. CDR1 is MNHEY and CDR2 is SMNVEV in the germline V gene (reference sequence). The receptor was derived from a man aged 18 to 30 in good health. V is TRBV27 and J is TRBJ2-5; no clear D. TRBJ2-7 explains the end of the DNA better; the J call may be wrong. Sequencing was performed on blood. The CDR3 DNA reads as TGTGCCAGCAGTCAGATAGGGATTGGATACGAGCAGTACTTC. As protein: CASSQIGIGYEQYF.